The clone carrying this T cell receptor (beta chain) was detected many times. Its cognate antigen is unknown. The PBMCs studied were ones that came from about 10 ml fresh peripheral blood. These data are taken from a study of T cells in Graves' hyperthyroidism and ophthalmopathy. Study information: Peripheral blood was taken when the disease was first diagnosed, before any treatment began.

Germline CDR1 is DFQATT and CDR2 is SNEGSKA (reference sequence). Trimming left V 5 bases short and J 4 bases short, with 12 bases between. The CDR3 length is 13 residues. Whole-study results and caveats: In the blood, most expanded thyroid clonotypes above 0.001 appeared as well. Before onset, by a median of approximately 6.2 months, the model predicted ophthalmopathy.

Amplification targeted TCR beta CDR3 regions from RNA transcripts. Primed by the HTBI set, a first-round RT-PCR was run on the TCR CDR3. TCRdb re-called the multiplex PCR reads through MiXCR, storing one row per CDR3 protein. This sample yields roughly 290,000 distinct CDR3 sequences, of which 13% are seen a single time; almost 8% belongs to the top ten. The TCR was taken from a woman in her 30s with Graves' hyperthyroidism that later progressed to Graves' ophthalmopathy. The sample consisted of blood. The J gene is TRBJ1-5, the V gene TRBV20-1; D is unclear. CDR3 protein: CSAEKTGNQPQHF. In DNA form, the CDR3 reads TGCAGTGCTGAAAAGACGGGAAATCAGCCCCAGCATTTT.